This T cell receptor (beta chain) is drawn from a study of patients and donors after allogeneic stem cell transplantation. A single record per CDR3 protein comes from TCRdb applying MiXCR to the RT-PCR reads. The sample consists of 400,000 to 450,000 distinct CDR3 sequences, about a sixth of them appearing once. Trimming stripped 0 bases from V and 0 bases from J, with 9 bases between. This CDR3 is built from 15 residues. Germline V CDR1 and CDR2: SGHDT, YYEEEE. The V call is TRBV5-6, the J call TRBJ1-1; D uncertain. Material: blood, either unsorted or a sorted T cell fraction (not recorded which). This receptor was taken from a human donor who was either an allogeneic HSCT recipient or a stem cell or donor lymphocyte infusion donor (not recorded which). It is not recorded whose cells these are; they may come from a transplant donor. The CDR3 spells CASSLEYRLNTEAFF. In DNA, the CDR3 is TGTGCCAGCAGCTTGGAGTACAGACTGAACACTGAAGCTTTCTTT.